Shown below are 29 T cell receptor beta chains from a single sample sequenced in a study of blood T cells in healthy people across ages. Using a J-beta primer mix together with a sample-barcoded 5' primer, a second PCR was run for roughly 7 to 12 cycles. Each CDR3 protein is one row after TCRdb ran MiXCR on the 5' RACE reads. The data hold over a million distinct CDR3 sequences, with around 42% observed a single time. Sequencing was carried out using blood. Source of these receptors: a woman aged 18-35 years in good health.

The V call is TRBV12-3 or TRBV12-4, the J call TRBJ2-1, with unresolved D. V shed 6 bases and J shed 6 bases, with 15 bases lying between them. This CDR3 comprises 14 residues. The CDR3 region has the DNA TGTGCCAGCAGCCTCCTAGAACCCCCCAATGAGCAGTTCTTC. It is translated as CASSLLEPPNEQFF.

This clonotype was found many times. This chain uses TRBV4-1 with TRBJ1-5; D remains ambiguous. The V end was cut by 0 bases, the J end by 0 bases, with 6 bases between. The germline CDR1 and CDR2 sequences are MGHRA and YSYEKL. This CDR3 is 15 amino acids long. The CDR3 DNA follows: TGCGCCAGCAGCCAAGACTATCCTAGCAATCAGCCCCAGCATTTT. Translation: CASSQDYPSNQPQHF.

This sequence joins TRBV5-1 and TRBJ1-3; D ambiguous. Trimming stripped 0 bases from V and 0 bases from J, with 10 bases between. Germline V CDR1 and CDR2: SGHRS, YFSETQ. The CDR3 has 16 amino acids. In nucleotides, the CDR3 is TGCGCCAGCAGCTTGGACGGACGGTACTCTGGAAACACCATATATTTT. Translating gives CASSLDGRYSGNTIYF. The full variable domain, rest sourced from reference TRBV5-1 and TRBJ1-3, is KAGVTQTPRYLIKTRGQQVTLSCSPISGHRSVSWYQQTPGQGLQFLFEYFSETQRNKGNFPGRFSGRQFSNSRSEMNVSTLELGDSALYLCASSLDGRYSGNTIYFGEGSWLTVV.

This chain links TRBV20-1 with TRBJ2-4; 8 nucleotides match TRBD2. CDR3 length: 15 residues. V was clipped by 0 bases and J by 5 bases; unmatched bases: 6. Germline assignment: CDR1 DFQATT and CDR2 SNEGSKA (reference sequence). The CDR3 loop is CSARDPQAGENIQYF. Here the CDR3 DNA reads TGCAGTGCTAGAGACCCTCAAGCGGGGGAAAACATTCAGTACTTC.

This clonotype appeared a single time. The chain links TRBV3-1 to TRBJ1-1; D may be TRBD1 (5 bases). Germline V gene lookup returns CDR1 LGHDT and CDR2 YNNKEL (reference sequence). CDR3 length: 16 residues. The V and J ends lost 1 base and 11 bases respectively, with 23 bases between them. The CDR3 sequence is CASSQALGLGVGEAFF. CDR3 coding DNA: TGTGCCAGCAGCCAAGCTCTAGGCCTAGGGGTTGGAGAGGCTTTCTTT.

In this sample, this clonotype turned up a few times. The chain uses TRBV5-1 and TRBJ2-5, with no clear D. Germline V gene sequence: CDR1 SGHRS, CDR2 YFSETQ. There are 15 residues in the CDR3. V dropped 0 bases and J dropped 5 bases, with 14 bases sitting between them. The CDR3 nucleotides read TGCGCCAGCAGCTTGGCCGCAGCTCCTGCTGAGACCCAGTACTTC. The encoded protein is CASSLAAAPAETQYF.

This clonotype was counted a few times. The chain combines TRBV20-1 with TRBJ2-7; 9 positions agree with TRBD2. The CDR3 is made up of 20 amino acids. CDR1 and CDR2 from the germline V gene are DFQATT and SNEGSKA (reference sequence). Losses at the gene ends were 3 bases for V and 5 bases for J; bases not matched to a gene: 26. CDR3 in amino acids: CSASPPRFVWRGGHPDEQYF. In DNA form, the CDR3 reads TGCAGTGCTAGTCCCCCGCGGTTCGTTTGGCGGGGGGGCCATCCAGACGAGCAGTACTTC.

This chain links TRBV7-6 with TRBJ1-3, with 7 bases that match TRBD1. Germline V CDR1 and CDR2: SGHVS, FNYEAQ. This CDR3 region has 18 residues. The ends lost 5 bases at V and 0 bases at J; junction bases unmatched: 13. Here the CDR3 DNA reads TGTGCCAGCAGCCCGCTTCCCACTGGGACAGTCTCTGGAAACACCATATATTTT. Protein product: CASSPLPTGTVSGNTIYF.

V usage is TRBV5-1 and J usage is TRBJ2-7, with TRBD1 identical over 10 bases. The J segment lost 0 bases and the V segment lost 1 base, leaving 4 bases of the junction unmatched. The CDR3 totals 16 residues. Germline CDR1 SGHRS, CDR2 YFSETQ. The CDR3, as DNA: TGCGCCAGCAGCTTGTTGGGACAGGGGAACTCCTACGAGCAGTACTTC. This gives the protein CASSLLGQGNSYEQYF.

The chain employs TRBV12-3 or TRBV12-4 and TRBJ1-2; TRBD1 agrees at 9 bases. The CDR3 runs 21 residues. The J segment lost 0 bases and the V segment lost 4 bases, leaving 21 bases of the junction unmatched. The CDR3 nucleotides read TGTGCCAGCAGTTCCGTTTTTCTTACCGGGACAGGGCCTGATCCTAACTATGGCTACACCTTC. Its translation is CASSSVFLTGTGPDPNYGYTF.

The rearrangement joins TRBV4-1 to TRBJ2-7; no clear D gene. V gave up 2 bases and J gave up 5 bases, with 10 bases separating them. The germline CDR1 and CDR2 sequences are MGHRA and YSYEKL. This CDR3 spans 13 amino acids. The CDR3 reads CASSQSGSNEQYF. The CDR3 nucleotides are TGCGCCAGCAGCCAATCCGGGTCCAACGAGCAGTACTTC.

This clonotype was counted only a few times. The chain is built from TRBV20-1 and TRBJ1-4; 9 positions agree with TRBD1. Germline CDR1 and CDR2: DFQATT and SNEGSKA (reference sequence). This CDR3 has 16 amino acids. V lost 0 bases, J lost 4 bases, and 6 bases stayed unmatched. CDR3 amino acids: CSAREPGTGINEKLFF. The CDR3 DNA is TGCAGTGCTAGAGAACCCGGGACAGGGATTAATGAAAAACTGTTTTTT.

V is TRBV6-1 and J is TRBJ2-1; D is unresolved. The V gene's germline CDR1 is MNHNS and CDR2 SASEGT. Trimming took off 3 bases at V and 2 bases at J, with 11 bases between the two ends. The CDR3 loop spans 15 amino acids. DNA for the CDR3: TGTGCCAGCAGTGACCGGGCAGCCACCTACAATGAGCAGTTCTTC. This gives the protein CASSDRAATYNEQFF.

The CDR3 DNA reads TGCAGTGCTCTCGGCGGGGGGCCTAGCAATGAGCAGTTCTTC. The encoded protein is CSALGGGPSNEQFF. The chain couples TRBV20-1 to TRBJ2-1, with TRBD2 matching over 8 bases. Germline CDR1 and CDR2: DFQATT and SNEGSKA (reference sequence). The CDR3 spans 14 residues. Trimming at V came to 5 bases and at J to 6 bases, leaving 9 bases not matched to a gene.

The rearrangement links TRBV20-1 to TRBJ1-2; 7 bases map to TRBD1. From germline, CDR1 is DFQATT and CDR2 SNEGSKA (reference sequence). Trimming cost V 2 bases and J 1 base; bases outside gene matches: 4. This CDR3 is 14 amino acids long. CDR3 in DNA: TGCAGTGCTAGAACCGACAGGGTTAACTATGGCTACACCTTC. It specifies CSARTDRVNYGYTF.

This clonotype was counted only a few times. This sequence joins TRBV6-2 or TRBV6-3 and TRBJ2-1; D is possibly TRBD1 (6 bases). This CDR3 is 16 amino acids long. Trimming took off 5 bases at V and 5 bases at J, with 19 bases between the two ends. In germline, CDR1 is MNHEY, CDR2 SVGEGT. The CDR3 sequence is CASSSNRALGHNEQFF. The CDR3 bases are TGTGCCAGCAGTAGTAACAGGGCGTTAGGGCACAATGAGCAGTTCTTC.

The CDR3 is CASSGIAGGPNEQFF. The CDR3 DNA reads as TGTGCCAGCAGTGGCATAGCGGGAGGGCCCAATGAGCAGTTCTTC. This chain joins TRBV6-2 or TRBV6-3 and TRBJ2-1, with TRBD2 identical over 11 bases. The CDR3 sequence is 15 residues long. V was clipped by 5 bases and J by 6 bases; unmatched bases: 6. Germline V gene sequence: CDR1 MNHEY, CDR2 SVGEGT.

For this clonotype: A junction boundary mismatches the germline segment, possibly from a read error. The chain joins TRBV3-1 to TRBJ2-1; 11 bases match TRBD2. The CDR3 is 18 amino acids. Germline V gene lookup returns CDR1 LGHDT and CDR2 YNNKEL (reference sequence). The CDR3 DNA follows: TGTGACAGCAGCCAGGGGTTGGGTAGCGGGGGGGCCATCCATGAGCAGTTCTTC. This gives the protein CDSSQGLGSGGAIHEQFF.

The count of this clonotype is one. The chain links TRBV6-5 to TRBJ2-3, with 8 bases that match TRBD2. CDR1 is MNHEY and CDR2 is SVGAGI in the germline V gene. Germline trimming cut 6 bases from V and 4 bases from J; bases unmatched to any gene: 6. CDR3 length: 14 residues. The CDR3 bases are TGTGCCAGCAGACCGGGACTAGGATCAGATACGCAGTATTTT. Protein product: CASRPGLGSDTQYF.

This chain connects TRBV20-1 to TRBJ1-1, with D possibly being TRBD1 (6 bases). The CDR3 is 14 residues long. With 2 bases removed from V and 2 bases from J, the gap between germline ends came to 12 bases. Germline V gene lookup returns CDR1 DFQATT and CDR2 SNEGSKA (reference sequence). The CDR3 DNA follows: TGCAGTGCTAGAAGGGGGTCGGGCAACACTGAAGCTTTCTTT. It specifies CSARRGSGNTEAFF.

Details on this clonotype: Relative to the germline gene, one junction end is altered; a read error may explain this. This chain links TRBV4-1 with TRBJ2-7, with D possibly being TRBD1 or TRBD2 (5 bases each). Per germline, CDR1 MGHRA and CDR2 YSYEKL. The CDR3 runs 15 residues. The CDR3 sequence is CPSSPVGTVTYEQYF. The CDR3 DNA follows: TGCCCCAGCAGCCCCGTAGGGACGGTGACCTACGAGCAGTACTTC.

This sequence joins TRBV7-2 and TRBJ2-7; D ambiguous. CDR3 length equals 12 residues. Germline V gene data show CDR1 as SGHTA and CDR2 as FQGNSA. Trimming pared 5 bases from V and 8 bases from J, leaving 13 bases between. The CDR3 DNA follows: TGTGCCAGCAGCCTCGGGTGGGCGCAGCAGTACTTC. It yields the protein CASSLGWAQQYF.

This clonotype appeared a few times. The chain has TRBV25-1 and TRBJ1-6, with 9 bases lining up with TRBD1. After removal of 4 bases from V and 7 bases from J, the junction contained 5 bases not matched to a gene. Germline V gene sequence: CDR1 MGHDK, CDR2 SYGVNS. There are 15 residues in the CDR3. DNA for the CDR3: TGTGCCAGCAGTGGACGGACAGGGGAAAATTCACCCCTCCACTTT. Translated, it gives CASSGRTGENSPLHF.

This clonotype appeared a few times. This chain links TRBV6-5 with TRBJ2-3, with 11 positions matching TRBD2. With 6 bases clipped from V and 4 bases from J, the junction kept 9 bases outside the gene matches. CDR3 length: 16 amino acids. Germline V gene data show CDR1 as MNHEY and CDR2 as SVGAGI. The CDR3 DNA follows: TGTGCCAGCAGGGACGGGACTAGCGGCGCATCAGATACGCAGTATTTT. Amino acid sequence: CASRDGTSGASDTQYF.

This clonotype showed up just once. V is TRBV7-3 and J is TRBJ2-1; the match to TRBD1 covers 9 bases. The DNA end favors TRBJ2-7, so the J call may be wrong. The germline CDR1 and CDR2 sequences are SGHTA and FQGTGA. This CDR3 comprises 16 residues. CDR3 loop: CASSSRPGQGTDEQYF. In DNA, the CDR3 is TGTGCCAGCAGCTCACGTCCGGGACAGGGTACGGATGAGCAGTACTTC.

V and J are TRBV27 and TRBJ2-5, with TRBD2 matching 7 bases. The J call may not be correct, given that the DNA end is closer to TRBJ2-7. The CDR3 is 14 amino acids. Per the germline V gene, CDR1 is MNHEY and CDR2 is SMNVEV (reference sequence). The CDR3 is CASSLTSGTNEQYF. The CDR3 DNA sequence: TGTGCCAGCAGTTTGACGAGCGGGACGAACGAGCAGTACTTC.

This clonotype came up many times. The J gene is TRBJ2-1, the V gene TRBV7-2; 10 positions agree with TRBD2. This CDR3 comprises 17 residues. In germline, CDR1 is SGHTA, CDR2 FQGNSA. Trimming took 0 bases from V and 7 from J; bases not matched to a gene: 9. The CDR3 nucleotides read TGTGCCAGCAGCTTAGCGCGGCTAGCGGGAGTGGTGAATGAGCAGTTCTTC. Translating gives CASSLARLAGVVNEQFF.

This clonotype was seen only a few times. The V and J genes are TRBV27 and TRBJ2-3; the D is unclear. V lost 6 bases and J 7 bases, leaving 8 bases between the germline ends. The germline gives CDR1 MNHEY, CDR2 SMNVEV (reference sequence). This CDR3 contains 11 residues. In nucleotides, the CDR3 is TGTGCCAGCAGGGATTCGTATACGCAGTATTTT. This encodes CASRDSYTQYF.

This chain connects TRBV2 to TRBJ2-7; no clear D. V dropped 6 bases and J dropped 0 bases, with 9 bases sitting between them. The CDR3 sequence is 13 residues long. Germline V gives CDR1 SNHLY, CDR2 FYNNEI. DNA for the CDR3: TGTGCCAGCAGAACAGTTGCCTCCTACGAGCAGTACTTC. Translation gives CASRTVASYEQYF.